This TCR beta chain was captured in a study of spatial heterogeneity in lung cancer. At the level of the study: More beta-chain than alpha-chain sequences were consistently detected. In the raw reads, each unique TCR and UMI combination was present more than ten times on average.

The sample's time point: sample taken at primary tumor resection. Researchers sequenced whole RNA taken from tumor, nontumor lung or frozen PBMC without sorting. V lost 0 bases to trimming and J lost 11 bases, with 7 bases between them. Germline values: CDR1 LGHNA, CDR2 YNFKEQ. The CDR3 is 11 amino acids. The library protocol tagged each TCR cDNA with a unique molecular identifier. Each CDR3 protein is one row after TCRdb ran MiXCR on the 5' RACE reads. The data show approximately 44,000 distinct CDR3 sequences, around 13% seen once. This clonotype was seen ten or more times. Specimen: PBMCs, collected at surgery. The sequence came from a male donor with early-stage non-small cell lung cancer. The chain is built from TRBV4-2 and TRBJ1-1; no clear D gene. CDR3 nucleotide sequence: TGTGCCAGCAGCCAAGATATTATTGCTTTCTTT. Translating it yields CASSQDIIAFF.